Shown below are 17 T cell receptor beta chains from a single sample sequenced in a study of post-analysis software for immune sequencing data. Study-wide results and limits: Five or six TRBV segments, TRBV5-6, TRBV5-1 and TRBV20-1 among them, were found more frequent in patients than controls.

Their antigen targets remain unknown. Prepared TCR beta cDNA libraries contained unique molecular identifiers. Using its own MiXCR run on the PCR reads, TCRdb lists one record per CDR3 protein. The sample lists roughly 800,000 distinct CDR3 sequences; around 50% were seen once. Sequencing was done on a sample of blood. All receptors derive from a girl aged 10 to 17 with multiple sclerosis.

This clonotype showed up just a few times. The rearrangement uses TRBV6-6 and TRBJ1-5, with D unresolved. The CDR3 length is 14 residues. With 7 bases removed from V and 5 bases from J, the gap between germline ends came to 15 bases. CDR1 and CDR2 (germline): MNHNY, SVGAGI (reference sequence). The CDR3 here is CASNKAAEDQPQHF. For the CDR3, the DNA is TGTGCCAGCAACAAGGCCGCCGAAGATCAGCCCCAGCATTTT.

The chain is built from TRBV29-1 and TRBJ2-7; TRBD2 is a possible D gene (6 bases). This CDR3 region has 15 residues. Per germline, CDR1 SQVTM and CDR2 ANQGSEA. Trimming removed 0 bases at V and 0 bases at J, with 12 bases between. CDR3 residues: CSVEDPRGSSYEQYF. The CDR3 coding sequence is TGCAGCGTTGAAGACCCGCGGGGCAGCTCCTACGAGCAGTACTTC.

The chain links TRBV7-9 to TRBJ2-1; D gene unclear. This CDR3 spans 14 amino acids. Looked up from germline, CDR1 is SEHNR and CDR2 is FQNEAQ (reference sequence). V dropped 0 bases and J dropped 5 bases, with 8 bases sitting between them. CDR3 coding DNA: TGTGCCAGCAGCTTAGCGTCCCTCCACAATGAGCAGTTCTTC. Translation: CASSLASLHNEQFF. The full variable domain, in which reference TRBV7-9 and TRBJ2-1 provide the parts outside the CDR3, is DTGVSQNPRHKITKRGQNVTFRCDPISEHNRLYWYRQTLGQGPEFLTYFQNEAQLEKSRLLSDRFSAERPKGSFSTLEIQRTEQGDSAMYLCASSLASLHNEQFFGPGTRLTVL.

A few counts support this clonotype. The chain links TRBV12-3 or TRBV12-4 to TRBJ2-3; D uncertain. The CDR3 is 14 amino acids. Between the trimmed V and J ends, which lost 7 bases and 4 bases, there was a span of 15 bases. DNA for the CDR3: TGTGCCAGCACCTTTTCCTTCCCCGCAGATACGCAGTATTTT. Translated, it gives CASTFSFPADTQYF.

The V and J genes are TRBV12-3 or TRBV12-4 and TRBJ2-7, with D uncertain. V was clipped by 6 bases and J by 1 base, with 13 bases between them. This CDR3 is 14 amino acids long. This CDR3 is CASRPRLESYEQYF. CDR3 DNA: TGTGCCAGCAGGCCCAGACTGGAGTCCTACGAGCAGTACTTC.

The V and J genes are TRBV5-1 and TRBJ2-3, with D unresolved. The V end was cut by 2 bases, the J end by 4 bases, with 11 bases between. The CDR3 consists of 14 residues. CDR1 SGHRS and CDR2 YFSETQ come from the germline V gene. The CDR3 loop reads CASSFSRASDTQYF. The CDR3 DNA is TGCGCCAGCAGCTTCTCCCGGGCCTCAGATACGCAGTATTTT.

The chain joins TRBV20-1 to TRBJ1-5; 7 bases fit TRBD1. V lost 6 bases, J lost 0 bases, and 5 bases stayed unmatched. The CDR3 runs 14 residues. The germline V gene has CDR1 DFQATT and CDR2 SNEGSKA (reference sequence). CDR3 region: CSAGTAYSNQPQHF. DNA of the CDR3: TGCAGTGCCGGGACAGCTTATAGCAATCAGCCCCAGCATTTT.

The genes are TRBV10-3 and TRBJ2-1; TRBD2 aligns across 7 bases. The CDR3 has 15 residues. In germline, CDR1 is ENHRY, CDR2 SYGVKD. The ends lost 11 bases at V and 0 bases at J; junction bases unmatched: 10. The CDR3 region has the DNA TGTGCCGCCTCCACCAGCGGGGCCTCCTACAATGAGCAGTTCTTC. It is translated as CAASTSGASYNEQFF.

The J gene is TRBJ2-5, the V gene TRBV25-1; 7 positions agree with TRBD1. V gave up 5 bases and J gave up 4 bases; unmatched junction bases: 4. The CDR3 totals 13 residues. Germline lookup yields CDR1 MGHDK and CDR2 SYGVNS. In DNA, the CDR3 is TGTGCCAGCAGTAACTACAGGGGAGAGACCCAGTACTTC. Encoded protein: CASSNYRGETQYF.

The chain uses TRBV10-3 and TRBJ2-5; TRBD1 matches at 8 bases. J gave up 0 bases and V 4 bases, and 4 bases lay outside the gene matches. Germline V gene sequence: CDR1 ENHRY, CDR2 SYGVKD. CDR3 length: 15 residues. The CDR3 DNA sequence: TGTGCCATCAGTGGCGGGACAGGTGACCAAGAGACCCAGTACTTC. It is translated as CAISGGTGDQETQYF.

The V and J genes are TRBV7-3 and TRBJ2-1; 8 positions agree with TRBD2. The CDR3 is 15 residues long. Germline assignment: CDR1 SGHTA and CDR2 FQGTGA. With 4 bases clipped from V and 9 bases from J, the junction kept 11 bases outside the gene matches. Here the CDR3 reads CASSYTAGGFGEQFF. As DNA, the CDR3 is TGTGCCAGCAGCTACACCGCGGGAGGATTCGGTGAGCAGTTCTTC. Drawing the rest from reference TRBV7-3 and TRBJ2-1, the complete variable domain is GAGVSQTPSNKVTEKGKYVELRCDPISGHTALYWYRQSLGQGPEFLIYFQGTGAADDSGLPNDRFFAVRPEGSVSTLKIQRTERGDSAVYLCASSYTAGGFGEQFFGPGTRLTVL.

This clonotype was detected once. The rearrangement joins TRBV7-8 to TRBJ2-1; 7 nucleotides agree with TRBD2. The DNA end is more similar to TRBJ2-7, so the J call may be wrong. The germline V gene has CDR1 SGHVS and CDR2 FQNEAQ. The CDR3 length is 18 residues. In DNA form, the CDR3 reads TGTGCCAGCAGCCTTCGACGGGGCGGGGGAAGCTCCTACAATGAGCAGTACTTC. This encodes CASSLRRGGGSSYNEQYF.

The chain couples TRBV15 to TRBJ1-4; no reliable D call. From germline, CDR1 is LNHNV and CDR2 YYDKDF (reference sequence). V lost 3 bases to trimming and J lost 0 bases, with 5 bases between them. This CDR3 comprises 14 residues. The CDR3: CATSRDATNEKLFF. For the CDR3, the DNA is TGTGCCACCAGCAGGGACGCAACTAATGAAAAACTGTTTTTT.

There are a few counts of this clonotype. The chain combines TRBV6-1 with TRBJ1-4, with D possibly TRBD1 on 6 matching bases. V lost 8 bases to trimming and J lost 2 bases, with 12 bases between them. Per the germline V gene, CDR1 is MNHNS and CDR2 is SASEGT. CDR3 size: 14 residues. The CDR3 bases are TGTGCCAGCGAGAGACAGGCGACTAATGAAAAACTGTTTTTT. This sequence encodes CASERQATNEKLFF.

The sample holds one count of this clonotype. The chain's CDR3 is CASSGAGANTGELFF. As DNA, the CDR3 is TGCGCCAGCTCTGGGGCAGGAGCGAACACCGGGGAGCTGTTTTTT. The V and J genes are TRBV10-1 and TRBJ2-2, with D possibly being TRBD1 (5 bases). CDR1 and CDR2 from the germline V gene are WNHNN and SYGVQD (reference sequence). Trimming pared 8 bases from V and 0 bases from J, leaving 13 bases between. This CDR3 spans 15 amino acids.

This chain uses TRBV12-3 or TRBV12-4 with TRBJ2-2; weak D call: TRBD1 (6 bases). CDR3 length equals 14 residues. Trimming stripped 5 bases from V and 7 bases from J, with 14 bases between. The CDR3 DNA reads TGTGCCAGCAGTGGCAACAGGGTTAACGGGGAGCTGTTTTTT. Protein sequence: CASSGNRVNGELFF.

The count of this clonotype is one. The genes are TRBV4-1 and TRBJ2-2; tentatively, D is TRBD1 (6 bases). This CDR3 is built from 14 residues. Between the trimmed V and J ends, which lost 7 bases and 7 bases, there was a span of 16 bases. CDR1 MGHRA and CDR2 YSYEKL come from the germline V gene. The CDR3: CASKGERVIGELFF. The CDR3 nucleotides read TGCGCCAGCAAGGGGGAGAGGGTCATCGGGGAGCTGTTTTTT.